Sequencing of this T cell receptor beta chain was carried out in a study of blood T cell repertoires in COVID-19. Germline V gives CDR1 DFQATT, CDR2 SNEGSKA (reference sequence). There are 10 residues in the CDR3. Here immunoSEQ multiplex PCR was the method, and the copy in TCRdb shows in-frame clones only, minus some. Of fewer than 200,000 clones in the sample, 80% to 90% were seen once. This clone was detected only once. The V gene is TRBV20-1, the J gene TRBJ1-1; tentative D call: TRBD1 (5 bases). The TCR was taken from a woman aged 70-85 years with COVID-19, enrolled during active disease. The specimen was peripheral blood. In nucleotides, the CDR3 is TGCAGGGTAGGGGATTTAGGTTCTTTCTTT. Translated, it gives CRVGDLGSFF.